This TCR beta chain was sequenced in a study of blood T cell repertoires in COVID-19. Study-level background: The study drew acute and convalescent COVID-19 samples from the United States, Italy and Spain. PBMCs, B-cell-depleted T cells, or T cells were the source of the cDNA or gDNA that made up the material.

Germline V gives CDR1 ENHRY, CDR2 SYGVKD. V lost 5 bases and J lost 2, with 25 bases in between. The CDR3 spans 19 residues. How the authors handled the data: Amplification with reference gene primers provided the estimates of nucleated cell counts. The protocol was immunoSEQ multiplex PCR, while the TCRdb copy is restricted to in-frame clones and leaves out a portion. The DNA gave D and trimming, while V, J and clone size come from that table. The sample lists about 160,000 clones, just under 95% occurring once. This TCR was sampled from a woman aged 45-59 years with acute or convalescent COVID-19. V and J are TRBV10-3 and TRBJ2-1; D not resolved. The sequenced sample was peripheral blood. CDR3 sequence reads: CAISLPGPTTRSAYNEQFF. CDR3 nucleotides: TGTGCCATCAGTCTCCCTGGCCCCACTACTCGGTCCGCCTACAATGAGCAGTTCTTC.